This entry describes one T cell receptor (beta chain). Its antigen is as yet unknown. The CDR3 spans 16 residues. The V segment lost 0 bases and the J segment 5 bases; nucleotides outside the gene matches: 6. Per germline, CDR1 SGHDT and CDR2 YYEEEE. General study points: Tumor-infiltrating Treg TCR alpha and beta sequences overlapped most with tumor naive CD4+ T cells, then blood naive. Tumor memory CD4+ T cell TCR gene usage clustered with blood and lymph node memory CD4+ cells and lymph node naive CD4+ cells. The larger cohort examined one V-J beta rearrangement, not whole repertoires.

Cells sorted as Tregs were CD4+, CD25+ and CD127-/low. Constant-region reverse primers amplified full-length variable regions, followed by semi-nested Nested Universal Primer A PCR. TCRdb passed the 5' RACE reads through MiXCR, listing each CDR3 protein once. The table records tens of thousands of distinct CDR3 sequences, about 26% of them present only once. The genes are TRBV5-6 and TRBJ2-1; 9 positions match TRBD1. The TCR comes from a female donor with breast cancer. The sample consisted of tumor-infiltrating Tregs sorted from the breast tumor. The CDR3: CASSLGWTGVNNEQFF. The CDR3 DNA reads TGTGCCAGCAGCTTGGGATGGACAGGGGTTAACAATGAGCAGTTCTTC.